Given below is one T cell receptor (beta chain) in context. Its antigen remains unknown. This specimen comes from a study of PD-1 blockade in classical Hodgkin lymphoma. V was shortened by 6 bases and J by 0 bases, with 8 bases between the two germline ends. Germline-derived CDR1 and CDR2 are SNHLY and FYNNEI. The CDR3 length is 13 residues. Clones were read by immunoSEQ multiplex PCR, and TCRdb kept only the in-frame ones, dropping some. The table shows approximately 100,000 clones, with approximately 90% occurring only once. Every one of the patients relapsed after autologous stem cell transplantation (brentuximab vedotin exposure was variable). The study, taken as a whole, reports: With respect to the repertoire differences, their causes, possibly disease activity or prior therapy, remain undefined. In newly diagnosed patients, baseline TCR diversity was reportedly below that of healthy donors. Patients who responded completely had about the same baseline diversity as newly diagnosed patients. By cycle point C4D1, TCR diversity had risen significantly in CD4+ cells (but not CD8+ cells).

The receptor was isolated from a human donor with classical Hodgkin lymphoma. The chain combines TRBV2 with TRBJ1-1; D call uncertain. This material consisted of peripheral blood mononuclear cells (PBMCs), taken before the second cycle of nivolumab. The CDR3 DNA sequence: TGTGCCAGCAGGGAGGATCTGAACACTGAAGCTTTCTTT. This codes for CASREDLNTEAFF.